The 5 T cell receptor beta chains below all came from one sample that was sequenced in a study of blood T cell repertoires in COVID-19. Clones were sequenced by immunoSEQ multiplex PCR, and TCRdb holds only the in-frame ones, with some missing. The sample has fewer than 150,000 clones; roughly 90% are singletons. The sequencing input was peripheral blood. The receptors derive from a man aged 70 or older who had recovered from COVID-19.

The chain recombines TRBV7-9 with TRBJ2-5, with D tentatively TRBD2 (6 bases). This CDR3 is built from 13 residues. With 5 bases removed from V and 2 bases from J, the gap between germline ends came to 9 bases. CDR1 and CDR2 (germline): SEHNR, FQNEAQ (reference sequence). CDR3 region: CASSRSGQETQYF. CDR3 DNA sequence: TGTGCCAGCAGCCGTAGCGGTCAAGAGACCCAGTACTTC.

The chain couples TRBV3-1 (or the pseudogene TRBV3-2) to TRBJ1-3, with 10 bases fitting TRBD1. The trim removed 7 bases at V and 4 bases at J, leaving 10 bases unmatched. The CDR3 runs 16 residues. Germline assignment: CDR1 LGHDT and CDR2 YNNKEL (reference sequence). CDR3 DNA: TGTGCCAGCACCCCGAGGGACAGGGGTTCCGGAAACACCATATATTTT. This encodes CASTPRDRGSGNTIYF.

The chain is built from TRBV28 and TRBJ2-7; D is unclear. V dropped 10 bases and J dropped 2 bases, with 15 bases sitting between them. Germline-derived CDR1 and CDR2 are MDHEN and SYDVKM. The CDR3 sequence is 13 residues long. The CDR3 region is CATEAPGTYEQYF. Written as DNA, the CDR3 is TGTGCCACAGAGGCACCCGGAACCTACGAGCAGTACTTC.

V gene TRBV5-1 combines with J gene TRBJ2-5; D may be TRBD2 (6 bases). CDR3 length equals 15 residues. V was shortened by 2 bases and J by 2 bases, with 13 bases between the two germline ends. From germline, CDR1 is SGHRS and CDR2 YFSETQ. CDR3 protein: CASSLDGLTQETQYF. The DNA for the CDR3 is TGCGCCAGCAGCTTAGACGGACTAACACAAGAGACCCAGTACTTC.

This chain connects TRBV6-1 to TRBJ2-7; TRBD1 agrees at 7 bases. V dropped 6 bases and J dropped 2; count of bases not matched to a gene: 7. CDR3 length equals 14 residues. Germline V gives CDR1 MNHNS, CDR2 SASEGT. CDR3 in amino acids: CASRVTGPTYEQYF. In nucleotides, the CDR3 is TGTGCCAGCAGGGTGACAGGGCCAACCTACGAGCAGTACTTC.